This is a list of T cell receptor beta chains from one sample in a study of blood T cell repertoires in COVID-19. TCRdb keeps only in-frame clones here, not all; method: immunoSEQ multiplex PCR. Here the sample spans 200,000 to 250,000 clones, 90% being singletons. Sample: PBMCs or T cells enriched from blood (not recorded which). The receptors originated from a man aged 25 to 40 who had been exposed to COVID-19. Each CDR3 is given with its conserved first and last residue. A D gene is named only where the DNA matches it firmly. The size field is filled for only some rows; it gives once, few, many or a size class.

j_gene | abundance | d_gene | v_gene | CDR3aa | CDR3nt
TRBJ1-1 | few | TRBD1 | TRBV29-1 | CSARDRESFF | TGCAGCGCCCGGGACAGGGAATCTTTCTTT
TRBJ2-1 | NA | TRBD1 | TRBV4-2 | CASSQGGQGNSQFF | TGTGCCAGCAGCCAAGGGGGACAGGGGAATAGCCAGTTCTTC
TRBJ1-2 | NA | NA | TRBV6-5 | CASSYSQGRGYTF | TGTGCCAGCAGTTACTCGCAGGGTAGAGGCTACACCTTC
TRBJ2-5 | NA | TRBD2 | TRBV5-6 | CASSLSLAGGWGETQYF | TGTGCCAGCAGCTTATCACTAGCGGGGGGATGGGGAGAGACCCAGTACTTC
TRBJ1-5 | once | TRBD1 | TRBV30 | CAWATGRQPQHF | TGTGCCTGGGCGACAGGGCGGCAGCCCCAGCATTTT
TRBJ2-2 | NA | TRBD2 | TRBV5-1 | CASSLAGTSHTGELFF | TGCGCCAGCAGCTTGGCCGGGACTAGTCACACCGGGGAGCTGTTTTTT
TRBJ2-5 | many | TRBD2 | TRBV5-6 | CASSYGLAGEQETQYF | TGTGCCAGCAGCTATGGACTAGCGGGGGAGCAAGAGACCCAGTACTTC
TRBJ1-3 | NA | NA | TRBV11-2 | CASSFGRAGNTIYF | TGTGCCAGCAGCTTTGGCAGGGCCGGAAACACCATATATTTT
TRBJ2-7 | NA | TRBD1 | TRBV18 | CASSPGTAITYEQYF | TGTGCCAGCTCACCCGGGACAGCCATAACTTACGAGCAGTACTTC
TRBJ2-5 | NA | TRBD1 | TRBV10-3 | CAISWDRGLETQYF | TGTGCCATCAGTTGGGACAGGGGGCTTGAGACCCAGTACTTC
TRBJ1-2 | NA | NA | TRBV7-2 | CASSPQVTANYGYTF | TGTGCCAGCAGCCCCCAGGTTACAGCTAACTATGGCTACACCTTC
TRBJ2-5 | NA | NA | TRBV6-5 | CASSADTRYQETQYF | TGTGCCAGCAGCGCGGACACCCGGTACCAAGAGACCCAGTACTTC
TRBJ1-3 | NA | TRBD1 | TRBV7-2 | CASSTTGGAHTIYF | TGTGCCAGCAGCACGACAGGGGGGGCACACACCATATATTTT
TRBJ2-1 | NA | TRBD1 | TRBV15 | CATSRVRDRDGYEQFF | TGTGCCACCAGCAGGGTCCGGGACAGGGATGGCTATGAGCAGTTCTTC
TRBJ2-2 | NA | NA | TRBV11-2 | CASSQQLGNTGELFF | TGTGCCAGCAGCCAACAGCTCGGGAACACCGGGGAGCTGTTTTTT
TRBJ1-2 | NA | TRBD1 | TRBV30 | CAWGTGENYGYTF | TGTGCCTGGGGGACAGGGGAGAACTATGGCTACACCTTC
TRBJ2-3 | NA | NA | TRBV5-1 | CASSPGVMGRSDTQYF | TGCGCCAGCAGTCCAGGGGTAATGGGGAGATCAGATACGCAGTATTTT
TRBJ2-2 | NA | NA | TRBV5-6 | CASSSRGWGRTGELFF | TGTGCCAGCAGCTCACGGGGGTGGGGTCGCACCGGGGAGCTGTTTTTT
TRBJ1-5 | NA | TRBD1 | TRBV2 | CASSDLGQGTQPQHF | TGTGCCAGCAGTGATTTAGGACAGGGAACTCAGCCCCAGCATTTT
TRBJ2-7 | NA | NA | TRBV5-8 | CASSKQGSYEQYF | TGTGCCAGCAGCAAGCAGGGTTCGTACGAGCAGTACTTC
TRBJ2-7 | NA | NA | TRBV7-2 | CASSLTTGYEQYF | TGTGCCAGCAGTTTAACTACGGGTTACGAGCAGTACTTC
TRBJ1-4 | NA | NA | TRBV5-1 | CASSLSPGVGATNEKLFF | TGCGCCAGCAGCTTGTCTCCCGGGGTGGGTGCAACTAATGAAAAACTGTTTTTT
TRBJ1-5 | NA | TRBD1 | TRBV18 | CASSPSTGSQPQHF | TGTGCCAGCTCCCCTTCGACAGGGAGTCAGCCCCAGCATTTT
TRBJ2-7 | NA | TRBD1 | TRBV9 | CASSVSDRGSYEQYF | TGTGCCAGCAGCGTCTCCGACAGGGGGTCCTACGAGCAGTACTTC
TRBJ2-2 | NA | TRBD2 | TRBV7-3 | CASSNSGGTGELFF | TGTGCCAGCAGCAATAGCGGGGGCACCGGGGAGCTGTTTTTT
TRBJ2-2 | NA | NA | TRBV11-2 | CASSQDRGTGELFF | TGTGCCAGCAGCCAAGACAGAGGCACCGGGGAGCTGTTTTTT
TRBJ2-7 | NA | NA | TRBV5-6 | CASSSETGPYEQYF | TGTGCCAGCAGCTCGGAGACAGGTCCCTACGAGCAGTACTTC
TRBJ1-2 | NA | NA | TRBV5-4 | CASSPLGQLSNYGYTF | TGTGCCAGCAGCCCGCTGGGACAACTCTCTAACTATGGCTACACCTTC
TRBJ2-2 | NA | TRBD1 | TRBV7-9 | CASSRDRVKSGELFF | TGTGCCAGCTCCCGGGACAGGGTTAAGTCCGGGGAGCTGTTTTTT
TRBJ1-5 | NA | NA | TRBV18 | CASSLTAIPDQPQHF | TGTGCCAGCTCCCTCACAGCAATACCGGATCAGCCCCAGCATTTT
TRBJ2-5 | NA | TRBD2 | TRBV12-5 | CASAVAGGPKTQYF | TGTGCTAGTGCCGTAGCGGGGGGGCCTAAGACCCAGTACTTC
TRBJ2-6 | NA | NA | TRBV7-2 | CASSLEPSRANVLTF | TGTGCCAGCAGCTTAGAGCCTAGTAGGGCCAACGTCCTGACTTTC
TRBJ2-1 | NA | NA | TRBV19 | CASSIRRGAFTNEQFF | TGTGCCAGTAGTATTCGTCGGGGGGCCTTTACCAATGAGCAGTTCTTC
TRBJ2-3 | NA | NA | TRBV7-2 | CASSLVGAPSTDTQYF | TGTGCCAGCAGCTTAGTAGGGGCCCCGAGCACAGATACGCAGTATTTT
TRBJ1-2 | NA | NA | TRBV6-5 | CASASATYGYTF | TGTGCCAGCGCATCTGCTACCTATGGCTACACCTTC
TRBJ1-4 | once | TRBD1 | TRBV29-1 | CSVGGQGPEKLFF | TGCAGCGTTGGGGGACAGGGGCCGGAAAAACTGTTTTTT
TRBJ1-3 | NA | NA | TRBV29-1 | CSVLLGGDPGNTIYF | TGCAGCGTGCTGCTGGGGGGTGACCCTGGGAACACCATATATTTT
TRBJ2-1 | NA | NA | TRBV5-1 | CASSWRGLPGDEQFF | TGCGCCAGCAGCTGGCGGGGCCTACCGGGCGATGAGCAGTTCTTC
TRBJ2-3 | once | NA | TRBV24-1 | CATSVTQGSTDTQYF | TGTGCCACCAGTGTCACTCAGGGGAGCACAGATACGCAGTATTTT
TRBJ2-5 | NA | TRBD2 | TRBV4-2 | CASSQNSGGAAETQYF | TGTGCCAGCAGCCAAAATAGCGGGGGGGCCGCGGAGACCCAGTACTTC